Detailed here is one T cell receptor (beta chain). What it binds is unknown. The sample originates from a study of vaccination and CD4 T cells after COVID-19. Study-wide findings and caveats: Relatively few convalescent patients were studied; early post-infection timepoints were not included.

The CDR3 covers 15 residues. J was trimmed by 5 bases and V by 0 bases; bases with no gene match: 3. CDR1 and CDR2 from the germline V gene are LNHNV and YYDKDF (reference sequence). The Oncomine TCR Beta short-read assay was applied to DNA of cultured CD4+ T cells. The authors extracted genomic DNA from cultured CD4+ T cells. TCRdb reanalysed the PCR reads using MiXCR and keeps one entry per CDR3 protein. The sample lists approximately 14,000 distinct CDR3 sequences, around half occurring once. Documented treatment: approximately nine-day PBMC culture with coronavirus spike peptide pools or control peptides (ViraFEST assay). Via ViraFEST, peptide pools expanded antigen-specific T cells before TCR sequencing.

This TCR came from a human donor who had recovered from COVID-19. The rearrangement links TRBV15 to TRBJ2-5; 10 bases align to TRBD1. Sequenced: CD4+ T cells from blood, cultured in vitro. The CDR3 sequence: CATSRDWDRGETQYF. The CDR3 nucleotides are TGTGCCACCAGCAGAGACTGGGACAGGGGTGAGACCCAGTACTTC.